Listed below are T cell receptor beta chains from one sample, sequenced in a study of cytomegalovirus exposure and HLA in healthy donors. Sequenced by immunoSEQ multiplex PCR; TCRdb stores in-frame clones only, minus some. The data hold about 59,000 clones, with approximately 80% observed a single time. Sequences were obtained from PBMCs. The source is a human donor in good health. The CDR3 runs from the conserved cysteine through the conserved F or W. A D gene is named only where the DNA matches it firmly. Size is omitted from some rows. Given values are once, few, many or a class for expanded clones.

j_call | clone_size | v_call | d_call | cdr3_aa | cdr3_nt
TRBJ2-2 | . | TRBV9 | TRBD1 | CASSLRGTRGSGGELFF | TGTGCCAGCAGCCTTAGAGGGACCAGGGGGTCGGGCGGGGAGCTGTTTTTT
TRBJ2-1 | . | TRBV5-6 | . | CASSFGSIYNEQFF | TGTGCCAGCAGCTTCGGTTCGATATACAATGAGCAGTTCTTC
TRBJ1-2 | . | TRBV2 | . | CASSALPGRDYGYTF | TGTGCCAGCAGTGCCCTCCCGGGCAGGGATTATGGCTACACCTTC
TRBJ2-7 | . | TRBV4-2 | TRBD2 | CASSRRGEGYEQYF | TGTGCCAGCAGCCGGCGGGGGGAGGGCTACGAGCAGTACTTC
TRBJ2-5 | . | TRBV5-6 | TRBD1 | CASSPQTGTGNRETQYF | TGTGCCAGCAGCCCCCAAACCGGGACAGGGAATCGAGAGACCCAGTACTTC
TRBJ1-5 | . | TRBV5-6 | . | CASSFAGPRDQPQHF | TGTGCCAGCAGCTTTGCAGGGCCGCGAGATCAGCCCCAGCATTTT
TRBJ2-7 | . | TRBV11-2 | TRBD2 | CASSLGSGVASYEQYF | TGTGCCAGCAGCTTAGGTAGCGGGGTAGCCTCCTACGAGCAGTACTTC
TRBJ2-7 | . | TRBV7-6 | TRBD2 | CASSLASGTYEQYF | TGTGCCAGCAGCTTAGCTAGCGGGACCTACGAGCAGTACTTC
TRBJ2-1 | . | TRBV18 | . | CASSPPPQGYYNEQFF | TGTGCCAGCTCACCACCCCCCCAGGGATACTACAATGAGCAGTTCTTC
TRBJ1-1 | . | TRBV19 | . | CASKIGILRGARNTEAFF | TGTGCCAGTAAAATCGGGATCCTTCGGGGGGCGCGGAACACTGAAGCTTTCTTT
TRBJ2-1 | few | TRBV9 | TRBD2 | CASTLAGGFNAEQFF | TGTGCCAGCACCCTAGCGGGGGGATTCAACGCGGAGCAGTTCTTC
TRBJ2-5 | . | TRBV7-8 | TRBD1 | CASSLIQGSGETQYF | TGTGCCAGCAGCTTAATACAGGGGTCGGGAGAGACCCAGTACTTC
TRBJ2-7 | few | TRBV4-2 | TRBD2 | CASRRTSGSPSYEQYF | TGTGCCAGCAGGCGGACTAGCGGGTCCCCCTCCTACGAGCAGTACTTC
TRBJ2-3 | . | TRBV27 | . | CASSLSTGPISTDTQYF | TGTGCCAGCAGTTTATCCACAGGACCAATTAGCACAGATACGCAGTATTTT
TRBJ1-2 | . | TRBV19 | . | CASSISPDSPNGYTF | TGTGCCAGTAGTATTTCCCCAGACAGCCCAAATGGCTACACCTTC
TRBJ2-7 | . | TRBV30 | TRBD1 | CASRQDRGYEQYF | TGTGCCTCTAGACAGGACAGGGGCTACGAGCAGTACTTC
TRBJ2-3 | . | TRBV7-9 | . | CSSSLRGLPHTDTQYF | TGTTCCAGCAGCCTCCGGGGACTCCCCCACACAGATACGCAGTATTTT
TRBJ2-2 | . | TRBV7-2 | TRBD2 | CASSQSGGDTGELFF | TGTGCCAGCAGCCAAAGCGGGGGCGACACCGGGGAGCTGTTTTTT
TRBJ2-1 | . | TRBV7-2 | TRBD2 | CASSLVGLAGEGQFF | TGTGCCAGCAGCTTAGTGGGACTAGCGGGAGAGGGGCAGTTCTTC
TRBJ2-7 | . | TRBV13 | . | CASSLVLASHEQYF | TGTGCCAGCAGCTTAGTCCTAGCGAGCCACGAGCAGTACTTC
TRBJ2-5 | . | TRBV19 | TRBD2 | CASSIGRLAGATQYF | TGTGCCAGTAGTATTGGGCGGCTAGCGGGGGCGACCCAGTACTTC
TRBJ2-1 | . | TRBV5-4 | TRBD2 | CASSVYSGGDNEQFF | TGTGCCAGCAGCGTCTATAGCGGGGGGGACAATGAGCAGTTCTTC
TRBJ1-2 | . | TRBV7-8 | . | CASSLSEGRTNYGYTF | TGTGCCAGCAGCTTATCAGAAGGGAGAACTAACTATGGCTACACCTTC
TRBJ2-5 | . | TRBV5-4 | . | CASSLMGAYGQYF | TGTGCCAGCAGCTTGATGGGGGCCTACGGGCAGTACTTC
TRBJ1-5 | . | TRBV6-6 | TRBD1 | CASRGQGARQPQHF | TGTGCCAGCAGGGGACAGGGGGCACGTCAGCCCCAGCATTTT
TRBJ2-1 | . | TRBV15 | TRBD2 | CATSRVGLAVYNEQFF | TGTGCCACCAGCAGGGTGGGACTAGCGGTCTACAATGAGCAGTTCTTC
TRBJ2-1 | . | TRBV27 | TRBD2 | CASSFSGRGLAGAWYNEQFF | TGTGCCAGCAGTTTTTCGGGCAGGGGGCTAGCGGGAGCGTGGTACAATGAGCAGTTCTTC
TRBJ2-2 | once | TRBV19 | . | CASSIIKNTGELFF | TGTGCCAGTAGTATAATAAAGAACACCGGGGAGCTGTTTTTT
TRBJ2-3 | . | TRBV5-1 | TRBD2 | CASSLEGLAGGTDTQYF | TGCGCCAGCAGCTTGGAGGGACTAGCGGGGGGCACAGATACGCAGTATTTT
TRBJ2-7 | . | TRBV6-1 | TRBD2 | CASSLASGDSYEQYF | TGTGCCAGCAGTCTGGCTAGCGGGGACTCCTACGAGCAGTACTTC
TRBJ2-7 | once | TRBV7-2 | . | CASSLAVGGYEQYF | TGTGCCAGCAGCTTAGCTGTGGGGGGCTACGAGCAGTACTTC
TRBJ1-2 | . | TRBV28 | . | CASSLIASSGYTF | TGTGCCAGCAGTTTAATTGCGTCCTCCGGCTACACCTTC
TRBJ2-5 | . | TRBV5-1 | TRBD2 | CASSWETSGSLTQYF | TGCGCCAGCAGCTGGGAGACTAGCGGGAGTTTGACCCAGTACTTC
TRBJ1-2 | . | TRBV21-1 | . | CASSKAPTEAGGYGYTF | TGTGCCAGCAGCAAAGCGCCCACTGAAGCAGGGGGGTATGGCTACACCTTC
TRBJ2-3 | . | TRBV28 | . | CASNHRDATDTQYF | TGTGCCAGCAACCACAGGGATGCCACAGATACGCAGTATTTT
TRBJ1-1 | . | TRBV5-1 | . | CASSLRSMNTEAFF | TGCGCCAGCAGCTTGCGGAGCATGAACACTGAAGCTTTCTTT
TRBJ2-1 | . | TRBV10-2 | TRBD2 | CASPEGERGNEQFF | TGCGCCAGCCCTGAGGGAGAGCGGGGAAATGAGCAGTTCTTC
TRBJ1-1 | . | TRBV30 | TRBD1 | CAWTLKGGRTEAFF | TGTGCCTGGACTCTCAAAGGGGGCAGAACTGAAGCTTTCTTT
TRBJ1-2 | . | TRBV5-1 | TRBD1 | CASSSGTTGENYGYTF | TGCGCCAGCAGCAGTGGAACCACAGGGGAGAACTATGGCTACACCTTC
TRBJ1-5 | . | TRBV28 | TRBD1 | CASSFRGQGDQPQHF | TGTGCCAGCAGTTTCCGGGGCCAGGGGGATCAGCCCCAGCATTTT
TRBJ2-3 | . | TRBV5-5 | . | CASSRGGWVTDTQYF | TGTGCCAGCAGCCGCGGCGGGTGGGTGACAGATACGCAGTATTTT
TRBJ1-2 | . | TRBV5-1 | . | CATFSQIRGSGYGYTF | TGCGCCACCTTTTCCCAAATCAGGGGATCGGGCTATGGCTACACCTTC
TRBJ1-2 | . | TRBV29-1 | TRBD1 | CSVGAGGAFKGYTF | TGCAGCGTTGGGGCAGGGGGCGCGTTTAAGGGCTACACCTTC
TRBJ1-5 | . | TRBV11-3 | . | CASSFPINRGGQKRQPQHF | TGTGCCAGCAGCTTCCCAATAAATCGAGGGGGACAAAAGCGTCAGCCCCAGCATTTT
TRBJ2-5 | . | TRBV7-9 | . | CASSLQGEETQYF | TGTGCCAGCAGCTTGCAGGGTGAAGAGACCCAGTACTTC
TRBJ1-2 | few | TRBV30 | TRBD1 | CAWSVETWTGVNYGYTF | TGTGCCTGGAGTGTAGAAACTTGGACAGGGGTTAACTATGGCTACACCTTC
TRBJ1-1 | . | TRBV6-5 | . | CASSYGRLGGTEAFF | TGTGCCAGCAGTTACGGGCGCCTTGGGGGGACTGAAGCTTTCTTT
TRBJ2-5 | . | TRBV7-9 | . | CASSLGVPRLVTQTQYF | TGTGCCAGCAGCTTAGGGGTCCCTAGACTAGTAACTCAGACCCAGTACTTC
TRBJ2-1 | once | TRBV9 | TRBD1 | CASSPRRDRGEAEQFF | TGTGCCAGCAGCCCTCGCCGGGACAGGGGGGAGGCTGAGCAGTTCTTC
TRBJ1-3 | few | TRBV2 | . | CASSERQGRNSGNTIYF | TGTGCCAGCAGTGAACGCCAAGGGAGAAACTCTGGAAACACCATATATTTT